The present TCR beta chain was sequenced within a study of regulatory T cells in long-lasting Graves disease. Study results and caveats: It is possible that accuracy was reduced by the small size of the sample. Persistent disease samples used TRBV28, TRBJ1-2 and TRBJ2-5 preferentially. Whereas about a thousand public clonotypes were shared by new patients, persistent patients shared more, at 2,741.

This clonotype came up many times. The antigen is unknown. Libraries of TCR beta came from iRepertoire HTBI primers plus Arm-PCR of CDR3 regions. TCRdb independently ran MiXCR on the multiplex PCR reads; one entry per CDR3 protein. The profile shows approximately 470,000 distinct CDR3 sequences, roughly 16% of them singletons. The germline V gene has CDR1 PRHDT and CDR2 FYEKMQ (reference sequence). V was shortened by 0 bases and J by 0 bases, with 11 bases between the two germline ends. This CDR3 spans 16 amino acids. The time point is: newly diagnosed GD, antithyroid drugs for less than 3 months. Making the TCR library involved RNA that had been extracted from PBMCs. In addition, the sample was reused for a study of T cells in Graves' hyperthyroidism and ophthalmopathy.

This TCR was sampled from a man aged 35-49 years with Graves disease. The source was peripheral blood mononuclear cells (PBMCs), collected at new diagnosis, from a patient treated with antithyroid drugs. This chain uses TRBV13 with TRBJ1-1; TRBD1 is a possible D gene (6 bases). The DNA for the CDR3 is TGTGCCAGCAGCTTAGGCCGGGGGGCGATGAACACTGAAGCTTTCTTT. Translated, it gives CASSLGRGAMNTEAFF.